This T cell receptor beta chain was profiled in a study of T cells in narcolepsy. General observations from the study: Autoreactive clone sequences were missing from some blood memory CD4+ repertoires. Same-patient CSF and blood CD4+ T cell clonotypes included HCRT-specific and TRIB2-specific autoreactive ones.

Libraries were prepared by immunoSEQ multiplex PCR; TCRdb keeps only in-frame clonotypes and omits some of them. The sample carries about 35,000 clones, about 85% recorded once. With regard to this clone: The antigen is unknown.

This CDR3 is built from 15 residues. Trimming cost V 2 bases and J 5 bases; bases outside gene matches: 6. This chain uses TRBV23-1 with TRBJ1-5; TRBD1 matches at 7 bases. TRBV23-1 is an ORF for which the function is uncertain. Specimen: memory (CD45RA-) CD4+ T cells from blood. The clonotype comes from a human donor in good health. In DNA, the CDR3 is TGCGCCAGCAGTCAAACCGGGACAGATTATCAGCCCCAGCATTTT. Translation: CASSQTGTDYQPQHF.